This is a list of T cell receptor beta chains from one sample in a study of vaccination and CD4 T cells after COVID-19. TCRdb analysed the PCR reads with MiXCR anew, one entry per CDR3 protein. This repertoire shows approximately 12,000 distinct CDR3 sequences, approximately 52% found once; its top ten account for approximately 16%. Their antigen targets remain unknown. The specimen was CD4+ T cells from blood, cultured in vitro. These receptors originate from a human donor who had recovered from COVID-19. Both conserved end residues are part of each CDR3. Fields, in order: J gene, V gene, clone size, CDR3 protein. Size values are once, few and many counts, or a class for expanded clones, and some rows have none.

TRBJ2-7,TRBV19,once,CASSKQGAVYEQYF
TRBJ1-2,TRBV24-1,.,CATSDATDATLIYGYTF
TRBJ2-5,TRBV30,few,CAWSESSNRETQYF
TRBJ2-3,TRBV6-2/TRBV6-3,.,CASSYSTTGATQYF
TRBJ2-3,TRBV20-1,.,CSAARTRADTQYF
TRBJ2-3,TRBV20-1,.,CSARTLAGAADTQYF
TRBJ1-6,TRBV12-3/TRBV12-4,few,CASSPTQGRNSPLHF
TRBJ1-5,TRBV2,few,CASRGRQNNQPQHF
TRBJ1-6,TRBV20-1,once,CSARAKGNSPLHF
TRBJ2-2,TRBV5-6,.,CASSLRTGRANTGELFF
TRBJ1-6,TRBV20-1,.,CSATRDMTVSPLHF
TRBJ2-1,TRBV19,.,CASRGDRGNNEQFF
TRBJ1-2,TRBV28,.,CASHAGQYGYTF
TRBJ1-5,TRBV28,few,CASSFDGNQPQHF
TRBJ1-1,TRBV20-1,.,CSARRDGNTEAFF
TRBJ2-3,TRBV7-3,.,CASSLGRSTDTQYF
TRBJ1-2,TRBV6-1,medium-sized,CASSGRDRGNGYTF
TRBJ1-1,TRBV2,.,CASSAEGGHTEAFF
TRBJ1-1,TRBV6-1,few,CASSAGQLNTEAFF
TRBJ2-2,TRBV12-3/TRBV12-4,once,CASSFLADTGELFF
TRBJ2-5,TRBV7-8,.,CASSVTSGSWETQYF
TRBJ2-1,TRBV3-1,.,CASSSSGGYNEQFF
TRBJ2-7,TRBV11-2,few,CASSQTSGTAEQYF
TRBJ2-2,TRBV2,.,CASRRDGELFF
TRBJ1-5,TRBV20-1,.,CSAVVPANAVSSNQPQHF